These T cell receptor beta chains were read from a single sample in a study of T cell responses to AZD1222 COVID-19 vaccine. Generated by immunoSEQ multiplex PCR, the TCRdb table keeps only in-frame clones and is missing some. This table holds over 100,000 clones, nearly 90% found once. Material: peripheral blood, obtained on day 0 of AZD1222 vaccination. These TCRs come from an adult in good health. CDR3s include the opening cysteine and the closing phenylalanine or tryptophan. A D gene is named only where the DNA matches it firmly. Only part of the rows carry a size: once, few, many, or a class if the clone is expanded.

j_call: TRBJ1-1
clone_size: .
d_call: .
v_call: TRBV3-1/TRBV3-2
cdr3_nt: TGTGCCAGCACCCCAAGCAGGACCGGCTTCCCAGTGTTT
cdr3_aa: CASTPSRTGFPVF

j_call: TRBJ2-1
clone_size: .
d_call: .
v_call: TRBV5-1
cdr3_nt: TGCGCCAGCAGCCCTGGGGTACCAACGGGCAATGAGCAGTTCTTC
cdr3_aa: CASSPGVPTGNEQFF

j_call: TRBJ1-1
clone_size: .
d_call: TRBD1
v_call: TRBV9
cdr3_nt: TGTGCCAGCAGCGTGGGACAGGGTGAAGCTTTCTTT
cdr3_aa: CASSVGQGEAFF

j_call: TRBJ1-1
clone_size: .
d_call: .
v_call: TRBV19
cdr3_nt: TGTGCCAGTAGTATTACAGGGACCATGAACACTGAAGCTTTCTTT
cdr3_aa: CASSITGTMNTEAFF

j_call: TRBJ2-1
clone_size: .
d_call: TRBD1
v_call: TRBV27
cdr3_nt: TGTGCCAGCAGTCGACCCAGGGGGCTTGGGTACAATGAGCAGTTCTTC
cdr3_aa: CASSRPRGLGYNEQFF

j_call: TRBJ2-5
clone_size: .
d_call: TRBD2
v_call: TRBV7-8
cdr3_nt: TGTGCCAGCAGCTTAGAGCGGGGACAGACCCAGTACTTC
cdr3_aa: CASSLERGQTQYF

j_call: TRBJ2-2
clone_size: .
d_call: .
v_call: TRBV5-1
cdr3_nt: TGCGCCAGCAGCTGGGCCCGGGCAGCGAACACCGGGGAGCTGTTTTTT
cdr3_aa: CASSWARAANTGELFF

j_call: TRBJ2-3
clone_size: .
d_call: TRBD1
v_call: TRBV30
cdr3_nt: TGTGCCTGGAGTCCGGGCAGGGGGACAGATACGCAGTATTTT
cdr3_aa: CAWSPGRGTDTQYF

j_call: TRBJ2-1
clone_size: few
d_call: .
v_call: TRBV5-1
cdr3_nt: TGCGCCAGCAGCACACAAACAGGGTTTGGGAATGAGCAGTTCTTC
cdr3_aa: CASSTQTGFGNEQFF

j_call: TRBJ1-2
clone_size: .
d_call: .
v_call: TRBV5-4
cdr3_nt: TGTGCCAGCAGCTTGGCAGGACCCGGGACCAACTATGGCTACACCTTC
cdr3_aa: CASSLAGPGTNYGYTF

j_call: TRBJ2-3
clone_size: .
d_call: .
v_call: TRBV19
cdr3_nt: TGTGCCAGTAGTAGACGCCTGGATACGCAGTATTTT
cdr3_aa: CASSRRLDTQYF

j_call: TRBJ2-1
clone_size: .
d_call: TRBD1
v_call: TRBV11-3
cdr3_nt: TGTGCCAGCAGCCCTGGACAGGGAACCCCCTTAGCTAATGAGCAGTTCTTC
cdr3_aa: CASSPGQGTPLANEQFF

j_call: TRBJ2-5
clone_size: once
d_call: TRBD2
v_call: TRBV7-8
cdr3_nt: TGTGCCAGCAGCTCATTAGCGGGGAGGGAAGAGACCCAGTACTTC
cdr3_aa: CASSSLAGREETQYF

j_call: TRBJ1-1
clone_size: .
d_call: .
v_call: TRBV6-5
cdr3_nt: TGTGCCAGCAGTTACCACCACGGGAACACTGAAGCTTTCTTT
cdr3_aa: CASSYHHGNTEAFF

j_call: TRBJ1-2
clone_size: .
d_call: .
v_call: TRBV7-2
cdr3_nt: TGTGCCAGCAGCGGCGGGACGGCCGTTGGAGACACTGGCTACACCTTC
cdr3_aa: CASSGGTAVGDTGYTF

j_call: TRBJ1-1
clone_size: .
d_call: .
v_call: TRBV10-3
cdr3_nt: TGTGCCATCAGGGGGGTCGCTGAAGCTTTCTTT
cdr3_aa: CAIRGVAEAFF

j_call: TRBJ2-1
clone_size: .
d_call: TRBD2
v_call: TRBV19
cdr3_nt: TGTGCCAGCAACCCCACATATTGGACTAGCGGTTACAATGAGCAGTTCTTC
cdr3_aa: CASNPTYWTSGYNEQFF

j_call: TRBJ1-3
clone_size: few
d_call: .
v_call: TRBV2
cdr3_nt: TGTGCCAGCTCCTCCACCGCCTCTGGAAACACCATATATTTT
cdr3_aa: CASSSTASGNTIYF

j_call: TRBJ1-6
clone_size: .
d_call: .
v_call: TRBV3-1/TRBV3-2
cdr3_nt: TGTGCCAGCAGCCAAGACCTGGGGGGATTTCGGGTTTCACCCCTCCACTTT
cdr3_aa: CASSQDLGGFRVSPLHF

j_call: TRBJ1-1
clone_size: .
d_call: TRBD1
v_call: TRBV9
cdr3_nt: TGTGCCAGCAGCGTAGGAGGACAGGGCTACACTGAAGCTTTCTTT
cdr3_aa: CASSVGGQGYTEAFF

j_call: TRBJ2-5
clone_size: .
d_call: .
v_call: TRBV24-1
cdr3_nt: TGTGCCACCAGTGATCCAACAGGGCAGGAGACCCAGTACTTC
cdr3_aa: CATSDPTGQETQYF

j_call: TRBJ1-1
clone_size: few
d_call: .
v_call: TRBV5-6
cdr3_nt: TGTGCCAGCAGCCCGAAACAGGGTAAGGCCACTGAAGCTTTCTTT
cdr3_aa: CASSPKQGKATEAFF

j_call: TRBJ2-1
clone_size: .
d_call: .
v_call: TRBV14
cdr3_nt: TGTGCCAGCAGCCTAGGGGGCTCCTACAATGAGCAGTTCTTC
cdr3_aa: CASSLGGSYNEQFF

j_call: TRBJ1-6
clone_size: .
d_call: .
v_call: TRBV5-4
cdr3_nt: TGTGCCAGCAGCTTGGGAGTCTCTTATAATTCACCCCTCCACTTT
cdr3_aa: CASSLGVSYNSPLHF

j_call: TRBJ2-5
clone_size: .
d_call: .
v_call: TRBV6-4
cdr3_nt: TGTGCCAGCAGTGACACCCTTCGAGGGACCCAGTACTTC
cdr3_aa: CASSDTLRGTQYF

j_call: TRBJ2-2
clone_size: .
d_call: .
v_call: TRBV6-5
cdr3_nt: TGTGCCAGCAATCAAGGGGAGTTCGTCGGGGAGCTGTTTTTT
cdr3_aa: CASNQGEFVGELFF

j_call: TRBJ2-7
clone_size: .
d_call: .
v_call: TRBV5-1
cdr3_nt: TGCGCCAGCAGCGACCCCGGGACACCTCCCTACGAGCAGTACTTC
cdr3_aa: CASSDPGTPPYEQYF

j_call: TRBJ1-2
clone_size: .
d_call: TRBD1
v_call: TRBV7-2
cdr3_nt: TGTGCCAGCAGCTTGGTGGGACAGGGGAACTATGGCTACACCTTC
cdr3_aa: CASSLVGQGNYGYTF

j_call: TRBJ2-3
clone_size: .
d_call: .
v_call: TRBV18
cdr3_nt: TGTGCCAGCTCACCATCTACCCCAGATACGCAGTATTTT
cdr3_aa: CASSPSTPDTQYF

j_call: TRBJ1-3
clone_size: .
d_call: .
v_call: TRBV19
cdr3_nt: TGTGCCAGTAGTAAGGTGGTGGCTGGAAACACCATATATTTT
cdr3_aa: CASSKVVAGNTIYF

j_call: TRBJ2-3
clone_size: .
d_call: .
v_call: TRBV11-3
cdr3_nt: TGTGCCAGCAGCCCCCTAACTAGGGGATCTAGCACAGATACGCAGTATTTT
cdr3_aa: CASSPLTRGSSTDTQYF

j_call: TRBJ1-2
clone_size: .
d_call: .
v_call: TRBV19
cdr3_nt: TGTGCCAGTAGTATAGGAGGCGCTGTCGCGGGCCCCTATGGCTACACCTTC
cdr3_aa: CASSIGGAVAGPYGYTF

j_call: TRBJ1-1
clone_size: once
d_call: .
v_call: TRBV7-9
cdr3_nt: TGTGCCAGCAGCTTCTTTGACACTGAAGCTTTCTTT
cdr3_aa: CASSFFDTEAFF

j_call: TRBJ2-3
clone_size: .
d_call: TRBD2
v_call: TRBV19
cdr3_nt: TGTGCCACCAAGGTCCGGGGGGTAACAGATACGCAGTATTTT
cdr3_aa: CATKVRGVTDTQYF

j_call: TRBJ1-5
clone_size: .
d_call: .
v_call: TRBV20-1
cdr3_nt: TGCAGTGCTAGTTCCGCAGGGAACAATCAGCCCCAGCATTTT
cdr3_aa: CSASSAGNNQPQHF

j_call: TRBJ1-2
clone_size: .
d_call: TRBD1
v_call: TRBV25-1
cdr3_nt: TGTGCCAGCAGTGAGCCAGGGGGCTTCTATGGCTACACCTTC
cdr3_aa: CASSEPGGFYGYTF

j_call: TRBJ1-2
clone_size: .
d_call: TRBD1
v_call: TRBV29-1
cdr3_nt: TGCAGCGTCACAGGGGGGGGCTATGGCTACACCTTC
cdr3_aa: CSVTGGGYGYTF

j_call: TRBJ2-3
clone_size: .
d_call: .
v_call: TRBV25-1
cdr3_nt: TGTGCCAGCAGTGCTGGGTTCCCAGATACGCAGTATTTT
cdr3_aa: CASSAGFPDTQYF

j_call: TRBJ1-4
clone_size: .
d_call: .
v_call: TRBV19
cdr3_nt: TGTGCCAGTAGTACGGGGCCCGGAGGGGAAAAACTGTTTTTT
cdr3_aa: CASSTGPGGEKLFF

j_call: TRBJ1-1
clone_size: .
d_call: TRBD1
v_call: TRBV19
cdr3_nt: TGTGCCAGTACCGCTGGGACAGGGGGAAAGACACACGAAGCTTTCTTT
cdr3_aa: CASTAGTGGKTHEAFF

j_call: TRBJ1-1
clone_size: .
d_call: TRBD1
v_call: TRBV19
cdr3_nt: TGTGCCAGTAGTACCGACCGGGACAGGGAAAATTGGAACACTGAAGCTTTCTTT
cdr3_aa: CASSTDRDRENWNTEAFF

j_call: TRBJ1-2
clone_size: .
d_call: .
v_call: TRBV19
cdr3_nt: TGTGCCAGTAGTGCGACAGGAGGAAACTATGGCTACACCTTC
cdr3_aa: CASSATGGNYGYTF

j_call: TRBJ1-1
clone_size: .
d_call: TRBD1
v_call: TRBV2
cdr3_nt: TGTGCCAGCAGTCCATTAACAGGGGGTCCCACTGAAGCTTTCTTT
cdr3_aa: CASSPLTGGPTEAFF

j_call: TRBJ1-2
clone_size: few
d_call: .
v_call: TRBV6-5
cdr3_nt: TGTGCCAGCAGTTACGTAGGGGATGAGAAAGGCTACACCTTC
cdr3_aa: CASSYVGDEKGYTF

j_call: TRBJ1-5
clone_size: few
d_call: TRBD1
v_call: TRBV19
cdr3_nt: TGTGCCAGTAGTAGAGCCAGGGGGAGCAATCAGCCCCAGCATTTT
cdr3_aa: CASSRARGSNQPQHF

j_call: TRBJ1-3
clone_size: .
d_call: .
v_call: TRBV7-8
cdr3_nt: TGTGCCAGCAGCCCATTAAGGGGTGTCGGAAACACCATATATTTT
cdr3_aa: CASSPLRGVGNTIYF

j_call: TRBJ1-1
clone_size: once
d_call: TRBD1
v_call: TRBV7-2
cdr3_nt: TGTGCCAGCAGCGCACAGGGGTTGGGCACTGAAGCTTTCTTT
cdr3_aa: CASSAQGLGTEAFF

j_call: TRBJ2-6
clone_size: .
d_call: TRBD1
v_call: TRBV7-8
cdr3_nt: TGTGCCAGCAGCACGTCGCGGACAGGGGGCTCTGGGGCCAACGTCCTGACTTTC
cdr3_aa: CASSTSRTGGSGANVLTF

j_call: TRBJ2-2
clone_size: .
d_call: .
v_call: TRBV6-2/TRBV6-3
cdr3_nt: TGTGCCAGCAGTTATGGTCGGAATTGGGCCACCGGGGAGCTGTTTTTT
cdr3_aa: CASSYGRNWATGELFF

j_call: TRBJ2-1
clone_size: .
d_call: TRBD2
v_call: TRBV6-5
cdr3_nt: TGTGCCAGCAGTTCCACGGGAGGGCCTTACAATGAGCAGTTCTTC
cdr3_aa: CASSSTGGPYNEQFF

j_call: TRBJ2-1
clone_size: .
d_call: TRBD2
v_call: TRBV7-2
cdr3_nt: TGTGCCAGCAGCTTAGGGGGGGGCAATGAGCAGTTCTTC
cdr3_aa: CASSLGGGNEQFF